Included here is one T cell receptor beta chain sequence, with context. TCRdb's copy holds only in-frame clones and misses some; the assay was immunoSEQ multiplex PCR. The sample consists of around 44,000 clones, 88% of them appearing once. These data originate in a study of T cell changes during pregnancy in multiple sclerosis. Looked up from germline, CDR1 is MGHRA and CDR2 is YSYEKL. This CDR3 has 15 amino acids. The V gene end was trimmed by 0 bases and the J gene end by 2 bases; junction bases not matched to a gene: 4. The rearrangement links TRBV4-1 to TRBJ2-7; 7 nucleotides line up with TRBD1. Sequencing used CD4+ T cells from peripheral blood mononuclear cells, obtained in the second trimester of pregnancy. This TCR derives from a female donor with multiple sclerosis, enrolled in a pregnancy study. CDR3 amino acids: CASSQEEQGPYEQYF. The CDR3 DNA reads TGCGCCAGCAGCCAAGAGGAACAGGGGCCCTACGAGCAGTACTTC.